Below, 18 T cell receptor gamma chains from the same sample are listed, as sequenced in a study of γδ T cells in repeated Plasmodium falciparum infection. Bulk repertoires came from Vgamma9/Vdelta2+ or Vdelta2-negative gammadelta T cells flow-sorted from PBMC. TCRdb processed the multiplex PCR reads again with the CATT caller. Among 11,000 to 15,000 gamma-chain clones listed, under 2% were seen once. Specimen: gamma-delta T cells from blood. The receptors were sampled from a pool of human donors (malaria-infected and uninfected, not separated).

This clone showed up many times. A read error likely explains why the TCRdb protein, taken from a much larger clone, differs from this DNA's translation at residue 14; the protein shown is translated from the DNA. The genes are TRGV9 and TRGJP. The CDR3 extends over 16 amino acids. Germline CDR1 is GITISATS and CDR2 is ISYDGTV (reference sequence). CDR3 nucleotides: TGTGCCTTGTGGGAGGGACAAGAGTTGGGCAAAAAAATCGAGGTATTT. Its translation is CALWEGQELGKKIEVF.

This clone appeared a few times. The protein that TCRdb holds for this DNA derives from a much larger clone and differs from the translated DNA at residue 8, which likely indicates a read error; the protein shown here is translated from the DNA. The chain carries TRGV4 and TRGJ1 or TRGJ2. Germline matching of the DNA provided the J gene here, since TCRdb leaves it blank. The CDR3 consists of 13 residues. Germline loops: CDR1 EGSTGY, CDR2 YDSYTSSV. Trimming took 1 base from V and 6 from J; bases not matched to a gene: 6. The CDR3 loop reads CATWDGGSYKKLF. Here the CDR3 DNA reads TGTGCCACCTGGGATGGCGGGAGTTATAAGAAACTCTTT.

A few counts support this clone. The protein held in TCRdb is that of a much larger clone and does not match this DNA's translation at residue 12, likely because of a read error; the protein shown is translated from the DNA. The chain has TRGV5 and TRGJ1 or TRGJ2. TCRdb leaves out the J gene; it was filled in here by matching the DNA to germline. This CDR3 has 15 residues. Germline loops: CDR1 VINAFY, CDR2 YDVSNSKD. Here the CDR3 DNA reads TGTGCCACCTGGGACAGGAAATCGAATTATTATAGGAAACTCTTT. Translation gives CATWDRKSNYYRKLF.

As regards this clone: This DNA's translation differs at residue 5 from TCRdb's protein, which comes from a much larger clone; a read error is likely, and the protein shown is translated from the DNA. The chain couples TRGV9 to TRGJ1 or TRGJ2. Germline matching of the DNA provided the J gene here, since TCRdb leaves it blank. V trimming: 6 bases; J trimming: 0 bases; junction bases outside the gene matches: 11. Looked up from germline, CDR1 is GITISATS and CDR2 is ISYDGTV (reference sequence). The CDR3 length is 15 residues. In nucleotides, the CDR3 is TGTGCCTTGTGGAAGCCCGCCTTGAATTATTATAAGAAACTCTTT. As protein: CALWKPALNYYKKLF.

This clone was detected a few times. TCRdb shows a much larger clone's protein in place of this DNA's translation, and the two differ at residue 7, likely through a read error; the protein shown is translated from the DNA. The chain uses TRGV4 and TRGJ1 or TRGJ2. In the absence of a J gene in TCRdb, the DNA was matched to germline to assign it here. The CDR3 covers 15 residues. Germline V lookup: CDR1 EGSTGY, CDR2 YDSYTSSV. Losses at the gene ends were 1 base for V and 3 bases for J; bases not matched to a gene: 9. For the CDR3, the DNA is TGTGCCACCTGGGATGGCGAGGGAACTTATTATAAGAAACTCTTT. Translating it yields CATWDGEGTYYKKLF.

As concerns this clone: Translating this DNA gives a protein that differs at residue 5 from the TCRdb one, which belongs to a much larger clone; a read error is likely, and the protein shown is this translation. V usage is TRGV5 and J usage is TRGJ1 or TRGJ2. As TCRdb names no J gene, one was assigned here on the basis of a DNA match to germline. This CDR3 is 11 amino acids long. Trimming cost V 9 bases and J 5 bases; bases outside gene matches: 7. Germline V lookup: CDR1 VINAFY, CDR2 YDVSNSKD. The CDR3 reads CATHAHYKKLF. DNA of the CDR3: TGTGCCACCCACGCCCATTATAAGAAACTCTTT.

This clone was seen a few times. A far more abundant clone sits one base away, making this likely a read error. The sample carries other DNA sequences with the same CDR3. A V gene of TRGV2 was called, but no J gene was assigned. Germline V CDR1 and CDR2: EGSNGY, YDSYNSKV. The CDR3 spans 11 residues. CDR3 residues: CATWDGPEKLF. The DNA of the CDR3 is TGTGCCACCTGGGACGGGCCCGAGAAGCTCTTT.

This clone was observed a handful of times. The protein TCRdb lists belongs to a much larger clone and differs from this DNA's translation at residue 4, which points to a read error; the protein shown is made from the DNA. The chain employs TRGV4 and TRGJ1 or TRGJ2. The CDR3 is made up of 11 amino acids. Germline V lookup: CDR1 EGSTGY, CDR2 YDSYTSSV. The CDR3 DNA follows: TGTGCCACCGGGGATGACAAAAAGAAACTCTTT. Protein product: CATGDDKKKLF.

This clone was counted many times. A much larger clone is a single base away; this may be a read error. Other DNA variants within this sample encode the same CDR3. J is TRGJ1 or TRGJ2 and V is TRGV5. The V and J ends lost 0 bases and 1 base, in that order; junction bases with no gene match: 3. Germline CDR1 VINAFY, CDR2 YDVSNSKD. This CDR3 has 14 residues. The chain's CDR3 is CATWDRPNYYKKLF. DNA of the CDR3: TGTGCCACCTGGGACAGGCCCAATTATTATAAGAAACTCTTT.

About this clone: The TCRdb protein, from a much larger clone, departs from this DNA's translation at residue 13, likely by read error; the protein shown derives from the DNA. V is TRGV9 and J is TRGJP. The J gene, absent from TCRdb, was called here by matching the DNA to germline. This CDR3 comprises 19 residues. Germline V gives CDR1 GITISATS, CDR2 ISYDGTV (reference sequence). The CDR3 region has the DNA TGTGCCTTGTGGGAGGGAACCAAATTACAAGAGTTGAGCAAAAAAATCAAGGTATTT. It specifies CALWEGTKLQELSKKIKVF.

At least ten counts were recorded for this clone. TCRdb assigns this DNA the protein of a much larger clone, which departs from its translation at residue 15; this likely reflects a read error, and the protein shown comes from translating the DNA. The V and J genes are TRGV9 and TRGJP. Germline matching of the DNA provided the J gene here, since TCRdb leaves it blank. The CDR3 spans 18 residues. CDR1 is GITISATS and CDR2 is ISYDGTV in the germline V gene (reference sequence). The CDR3 spells CALWEVSPQELGKKSKVF. The CDR3 nucleotides are TGTGCCTTGTGGGAGGTGTCCCCTCAAGAGTTGGGCAAAAAAAGCAAGGTATTT.

This clone was seen a handful of times. A far more abundant clone sits one base away, making this likely a read error. The limits of the CDR3 on the DNA are not certain, so only TCRdb's listed CDR3 is given. The V gene call is TRGV2, and the J gene call is absent. The CDR3 extends over 32 residues, inclusive of both ends. The germline V gene has CDR1 EGSNGY and CDR2 YDSYNSKV. The CDR3 region is CATWDGPIGIRNSLAVEQHWLSQVSIGRIQHF.

In this sample, this clone turned up a few times. A single base is all that separates this from a far larger clone, so a read error is likely. Other DNA sequences of this sample code for an identical CDR3. This CDR3 is CALWEPHYKKLF. The CDR3 DNA sequence: TGTGCCCTGTGGGAGCCACACTATAAGAAACTCTTT. The rearrangement joins TRGV9 to TRGJ1 or TRGJ2. Matching the DNA to germline supplied the J gene, which TCRdb does not give. The germline CDR1 and CDR2 sequences are GITISATS and ISYDGTV (reference sequence). The CDR3 length is 12 residues.

This clone turned up a few times. This probably arose from a read error, given a far larger clone one base away. This sample includes further DNA sequences coding for the same CDR3. V is TRGV9 and J is TRGJ1 or TRGJ2. The J gene, left out of TCRdb, was set here by checking the DNA against germline. The CDR3 length is 15 residues. From germline, CDR1 is GITISATS and CDR2 ISYDGTV (reference sequence). With 2 bases clipped from V and 4 bases from J, the junction kept 11 bases outside the gene matches. CDR3 region: CALWEANGGYYKKLF. The CDR3 DNA is TGTGCCTTGTGGGAGGCTAACGGAGGGTATTATAAGAAACTCTTT.

This clone was counted between two and nine times. TCRdb's protein for this DNA is that of a much larger clone and differs from the translation at residue 3, likely a read error; the protein shown is the DNA translation. V and J are TRGV3 and TRGJ1 or TRGJ2. The CDR3 is 13 amino acids. Germline assignment: CDR1 VTNTFY and CDR2 YDVSTARD (reference sequence). The CDR3 nucleotides are TGTGCCGCCTGGGACGGACTTCATTATAAGAAACTCTTT. It encodes CAAWDGLHYKKLF.

This clone was picked up many times. Translating this DNA gives a protein that differs at residue 8 from the TCRdb one, which belongs to a much larger clone; a read error is likely, and the protein shown is this translation. This rearrangement joins TRGV4 to TRGJ1 or TRGJ2. The CDR3 length is 11 residues. J gave up 12 bases and V 0 bases, and 5 bases lay outside the gene matches. CDR1 is EGSTGY, CDR2 YDSYTSSV, per germline. This CDR3 is CATWDGLRKLF. The CDR3 nucleotides are TGTGCCACCTGGGATGGGCTGAGGAAACTCTTT.

The table lists this clone with a few counts. Since a far larger clone is one base different, this is likely a read error. Other DNA variants within this sample encode the same CDR3. This chain joins TRGV9 and TRGJP. The J gene was missing in TCRdb and was found by matching the end of the DNA to germline. CDR1 and CDR2 (germline): GITISATS, ISYDGTV (reference sequence). The length of the CDR3 is 17 residues. The CDR3 nucleotides are TGTGCCTTGTGGGAGGTGCCTCAAGAGTTGGGTAAAAAAATCAAGGTATTT. This encodes CALWEVPQELGKKIKVF.

This clone was seen ten or more times. A far larger clone is one base from this, pointing to a likely read error. This sample includes further DNA sequences coding for the same CDR3. V gene TRGV4 combines with J gene TRGJ1 or TRGJ2. The J gene was missing in TCRdb and was found by matching the end of the DNA to germline. V shed 4 bases, J shed 0 bases, and the junction held 9 bases outside the gene matches. Looked up from germline, CDR1 is EGSTGY and CDR2 is YDSYTSSV. The CDR3 spans 15 residues. Here the CDR3 reads CATWDPHANYYKKLF. The DNA of the CDR3 is TGTGCCACCTGGGACCCTCATGCGAATTATTATAAGAAACTCTTT.